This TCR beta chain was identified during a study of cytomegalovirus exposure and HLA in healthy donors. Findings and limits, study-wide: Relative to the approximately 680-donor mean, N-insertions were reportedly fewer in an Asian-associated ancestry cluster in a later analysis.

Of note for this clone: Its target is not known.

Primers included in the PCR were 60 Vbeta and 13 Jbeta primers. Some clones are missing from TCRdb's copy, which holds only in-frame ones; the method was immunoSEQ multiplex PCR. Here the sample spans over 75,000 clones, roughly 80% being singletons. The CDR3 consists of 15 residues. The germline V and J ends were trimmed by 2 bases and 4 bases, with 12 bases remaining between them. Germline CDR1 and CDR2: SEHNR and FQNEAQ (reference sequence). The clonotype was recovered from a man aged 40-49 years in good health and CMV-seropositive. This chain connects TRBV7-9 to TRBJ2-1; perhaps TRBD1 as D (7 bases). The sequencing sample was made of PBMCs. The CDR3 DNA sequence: TGTGCCAGCAGCTTACTCAGGGGGGCATACAATGAGCAGTTCTTC. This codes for CASSLLRGAYNEQFF. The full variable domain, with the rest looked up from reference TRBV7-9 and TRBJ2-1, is DTGVSQNPRHKITKRGQNVTFRCDPISEHNRLYWYRQTLGQGPEFLTYFQNEAQLEKSRLLSDRFSAERPKGSFSTLEIQRTEQGDSAMYLCASSLLRGAYNEQFFGPGTRLTVL.